Listed here are 9 T cell receptor beta chains from one sample, sequenced in a study of cytomegalovirus exposure and HLA in healthy donors. Primers for the PCR totalled 60 Vbeta and 13 Jbeta. Clones were sequenced by immunoSEQ multiplex PCR, and TCRdb holds only the in-frame ones, with some missing. The data contain 150,000 to 200,000 clones, approximately 72% of them singletons. The sequencing sample was made of PBMCs. The receptors here all came from a human donor in good health.

The sample holds one count of this clone. This chain uses TRBV19 with TRBJ2-3, with D perhaps TRBD2 (7 bases). The CDR3 totals 17 residues. V was cut by 0 bases and J by 7 bases, with 20 bases left in between. The germline CDR1 and CDR2 sequences are LNHDA and SQIVND (reference sequence). CDR3 nucleotides: TGTGCCAGTAGTATAGACGGGGGCGGGGGACGCACGAATACGCAGTATTTT. Translation gives CASSIDGGGGRTNTQYF.

The chain carries TRBV7-2 and TRBJ2-3, with TRBD1 matching 9 bases. The CDR3 spans 15 residues. The germline gives CDR1 SGHTA, CDR2 FQGNSA. J lost 4 bases, V lost 5 bases, and 7 bases had no gene match. The chain's CDR3 is CASSPRDREADTQYF. CDR3 in DNA: TGTGCCAGCAGCCCCCGGGACAGGGAGGCAGATACGCAGTATTTT.

CDR3: CASSLARDRNYGYTF. DNA for the CDR3: TGTGCCAGCAGCTTAGCTAGGGACAGAAATTATGGCTACACCTTC. This chain connects TRBV7-8 to TRBJ1-2, with 7 positions matching TRBD1. CDR1 and CDR2 from the germline V gene are SGHVS and FQNEAQ. J lost 5 bases, V lost 0 bases, and 6 bases had no gene match. The CDR3 has 15 residues.

V and J are TRBV7-2 and TRBJ2-1; TRBD2 agrees at 7 bases. J lost 3 bases, V lost 2 bases, and 4 bases had no gene match. CDR3 length: 15 residues. Per the germline V gene, CDR1 is SGHTA and CDR2 is FQGNSA. In nucleotides, the CDR3 is TGTGCCAGCAGCTTAAGTGGCGGGGGCTACAATGAGCAGTTCTTC. It encodes CASSLSGGGYNEQFF.

This rearrangement joins TRBV4-1 to TRBJ2-2, with 11 positions matching TRBD1. The trim removed 5 bases at V and 2 bases at J, leaving 10 bases unmatched. Germline CDR1 and CDR2: MGHRA and YSYEKL. The CDR3 extends over 18 amino acids. In nucleotides, the CDR3 is TGCGCCAGCAGCTATAAGGCTGGACAGGGGGCAAACACCGGGGAGCTGTTTTTT. This sequence encodes CASSYKAGQGANTGELFF.

The V gene is TRBV5-1, the J gene TRBJ1-1, with TRBD1 as a possible D gene (5 bases). The germline V gene has CDR1 SGHRS and CDR2 YFSETQ. Trimming took off 0 bases at V and 11 bases at J, with 14 bases between the two ends. CDR3 length equals 13 residues. Here the CDR3 DNA reads TGCGCCAGCAGCTTGGAGGGGCAGGGCGACGCTTTCTTT. Protein product: CASSLEGQGDAFF. Filled out from reference TRBV5-1 and TRBJ1-1, the complete variable domain reads KAGVTQTPRYLIKTRGQQVTLSCSPISGHRSVSWYQQTPGQGLQFLFEYFSETQRNKGNFPGRFSGRQFSNSRSEMNVSTLELGDSALYLCASSLEGQGDAFFGQGTRLTVV.

This chain connects TRBV6-1 to TRBJ1-5; possible D gene TRBD1, 6 bases. Germline-derived CDR1 and CDR2 are MNHNS and SASEGT. This CDR3 is built from 13 residues. V was clipped by 6 bases and J by 5 bases, with 11 bases between them. CDR3 amino acids: CASRLTGYQPQHF. Here the CDR3 DNA reads TGTGCCAGCAGATTGACAGGCTATCAGCCCCAGCATTTT.

This rearrangement joins TRBV7-3 to TRBJ1-2; TRBD1 is a possible D gene (5 bases). CDR1 and CDR2 (germline): SGHTA, FQGTGA. V lost 1 base to trimming and J lost 7 bases, with 10 bases between them. CDR3 length equals 13 residues. DNA of the CDR3: TGTGCCAGCAGCTTAAACCAGGGAAGTGGCTACACCTTC. It is translated as CASSLNQGSGYTF. Together with reference TRBV7-3 and TRBJ1-2, the CDR3 gives the full variable domain: GAGVSQTPSNKVTEKGKYVELRCDPISGHTALYWYRQSLGQGPEFLIYFQGTGAADDSGLPNDRFFAVRPEGSVSTLKIQRTERGDSAVYLCASSLNQGSGYTFGSGTRLTVV.

This clone was picked up one time. V and J are TRBV7-6 and TRBJ2-7; the D gene is possibly TRBD1 (6 bases). CDR3 length: 15 residues. Trimming removed 1 base at V and 2 bases at J, with 12 bases between. CDR1 is SGHVS and CDR2 is FNYEAQ in the germline V gene. As DNA, the CDR3 is TGTGCCAGCAGCTTAGGCAGGGGAGTAACCTACGAGCAGTACTTC. Amino acid sequence: CASSLGRGVTYEQYF.